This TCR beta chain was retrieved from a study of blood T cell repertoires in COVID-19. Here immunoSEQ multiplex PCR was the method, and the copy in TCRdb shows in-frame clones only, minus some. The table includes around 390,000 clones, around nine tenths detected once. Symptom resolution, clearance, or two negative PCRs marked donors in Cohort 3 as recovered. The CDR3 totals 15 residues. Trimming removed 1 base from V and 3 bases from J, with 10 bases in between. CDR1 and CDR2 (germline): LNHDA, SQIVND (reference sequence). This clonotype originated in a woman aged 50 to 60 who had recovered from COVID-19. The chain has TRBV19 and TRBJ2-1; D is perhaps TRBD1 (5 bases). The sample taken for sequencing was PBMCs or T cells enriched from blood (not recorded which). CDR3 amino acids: CASSIVAGYYNEQFF. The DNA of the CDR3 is TGTGCCAGTAGTATAGTGGCAGGGTACTACAATGAGCAGTTCTTC.